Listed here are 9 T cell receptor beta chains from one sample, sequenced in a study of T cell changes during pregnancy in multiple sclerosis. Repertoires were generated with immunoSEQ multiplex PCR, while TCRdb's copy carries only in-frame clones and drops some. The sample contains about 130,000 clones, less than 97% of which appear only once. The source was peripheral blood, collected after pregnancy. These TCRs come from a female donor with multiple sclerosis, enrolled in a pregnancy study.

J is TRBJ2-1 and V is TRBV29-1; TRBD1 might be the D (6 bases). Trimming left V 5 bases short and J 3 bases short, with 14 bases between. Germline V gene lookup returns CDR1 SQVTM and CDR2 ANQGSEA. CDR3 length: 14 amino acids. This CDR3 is CSVLHEDSYNEQFF. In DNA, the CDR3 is TGCAGCGTTCTCCACGAGGACAGCTACAATGAGCAGTTCTTC.

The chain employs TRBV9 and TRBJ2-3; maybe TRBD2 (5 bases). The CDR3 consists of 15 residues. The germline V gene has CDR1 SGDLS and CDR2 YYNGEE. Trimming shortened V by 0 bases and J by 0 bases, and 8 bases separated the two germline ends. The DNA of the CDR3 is TGTGCCAGCAGCGTAGCTCGAGGGAGCACAGATACGCAGTATTTT. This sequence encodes CASSVARGSTDTQYF. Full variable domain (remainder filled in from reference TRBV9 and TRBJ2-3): DSGVTQTPKHLITATGQRVTLRCSPRSGDLSVYWYQQSLDQGLQFLIQYYNGEERAKGNILERFSAQQFPDLHSELNLSSLELGDSALYFCASSVARGSTDTQYFGPGTRLTVL.

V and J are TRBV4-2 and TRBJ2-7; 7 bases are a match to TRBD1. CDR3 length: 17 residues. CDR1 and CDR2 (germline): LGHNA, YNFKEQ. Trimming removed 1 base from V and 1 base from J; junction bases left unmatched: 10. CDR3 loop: CASSQGMTGLGSYEQYF. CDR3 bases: TGTGCCAGCAGCCAAGGAATGACAGGGCTCGGATCCTACGAGCAGTACTTC.

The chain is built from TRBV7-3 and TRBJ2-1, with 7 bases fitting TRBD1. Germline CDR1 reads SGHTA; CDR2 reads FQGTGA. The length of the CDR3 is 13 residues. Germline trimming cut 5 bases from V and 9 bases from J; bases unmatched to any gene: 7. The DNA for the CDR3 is TGTGCCAGCAGCCGACAGGGATTCGGTGAGCAGTTCTTC. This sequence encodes CASSRQGFGEQFF.

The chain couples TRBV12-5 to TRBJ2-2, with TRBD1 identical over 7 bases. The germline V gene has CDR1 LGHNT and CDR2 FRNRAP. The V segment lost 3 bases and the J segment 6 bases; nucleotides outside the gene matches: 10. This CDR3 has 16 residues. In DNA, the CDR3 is TGTGCTAGTGGTTTCTGGACAGGAATGGGGCCCGGGGAGCTGTTTTTT. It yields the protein CASGFWTGMGPGELFF.

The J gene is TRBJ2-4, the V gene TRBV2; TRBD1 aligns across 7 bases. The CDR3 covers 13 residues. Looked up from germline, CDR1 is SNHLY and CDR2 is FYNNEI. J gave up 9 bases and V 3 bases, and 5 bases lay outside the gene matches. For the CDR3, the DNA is TGTGCCAGCAGTGACCAGGGGGTCGGCATTCAGTACTTC. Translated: CASSDQGVGIQYF.

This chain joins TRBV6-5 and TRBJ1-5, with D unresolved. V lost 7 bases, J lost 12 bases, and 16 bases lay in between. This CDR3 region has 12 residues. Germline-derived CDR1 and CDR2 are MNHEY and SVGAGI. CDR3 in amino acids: CASIPPGIFQHF. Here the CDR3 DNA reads TGTGCCAGCATCCCACCCGGGATCTTCCAGCATTTT.

As DNA, the CDR3 is TGTGCCAGCACCCAAGCGGGAGGCACCTCCTACGAGCAGTACTTC. Its translation: CASTQAGGTSYEQYF. The chain links TRBV28 to TRBJ2-7; 9 bases align to TRBD2. The CDR3 is made up of 15 amino acids. Losses at the gene ends were 7 bases for V and 0 bases for J; bases not matched to a gene: 7. Germline V CDR1 and CDR2: MDHEN, SYDVKM. Combining the CDR3 with reference TRBV28 and TRBJ2-7 gives the whole variable domain DVKVTQSSRYLVKRTGEKVFLECVQDMDHENMFWYRQDPGLGLRLIYFSYDVKMKEKGDIPEGYSVSREKKERFSLILESASTNQTSMYLCASTQAGGTSYEQYFGPGTRLTVT.

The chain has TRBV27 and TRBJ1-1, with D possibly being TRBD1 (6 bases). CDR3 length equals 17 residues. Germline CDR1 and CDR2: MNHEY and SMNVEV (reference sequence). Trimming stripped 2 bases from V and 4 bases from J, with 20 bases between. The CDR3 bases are TGTGCCAGCAGTTTAAAGGGTTTACAGGGAGAAGGCACTGAAGCTTTCTTT. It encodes CASSLKGLQGEGTEAFF.